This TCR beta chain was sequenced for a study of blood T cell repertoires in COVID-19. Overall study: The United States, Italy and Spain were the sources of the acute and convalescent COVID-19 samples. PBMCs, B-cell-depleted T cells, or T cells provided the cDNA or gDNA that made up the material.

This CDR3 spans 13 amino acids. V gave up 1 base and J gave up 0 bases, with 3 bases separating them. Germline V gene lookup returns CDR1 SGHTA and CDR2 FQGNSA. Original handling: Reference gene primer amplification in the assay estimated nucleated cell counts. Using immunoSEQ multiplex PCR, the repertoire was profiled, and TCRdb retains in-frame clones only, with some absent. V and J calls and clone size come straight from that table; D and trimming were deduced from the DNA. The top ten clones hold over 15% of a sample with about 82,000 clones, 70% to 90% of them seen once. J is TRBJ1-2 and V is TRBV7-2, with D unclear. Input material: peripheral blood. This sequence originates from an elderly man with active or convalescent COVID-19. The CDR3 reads CASSLGANYGYTF. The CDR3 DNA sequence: TGTGCCAGCAGCTTAGGAGCTAACTATGGCTACACCTTC.